The present entry profiles one T cell receptor beta chain with its context. The data were produced by immunoSEQ multiplex PCR, yet TCRdb's version contains in-frame clones alone and is incomplete. Seen here are about 24,000 clones, around 86% observed once, and the top ten hold more than 20%. This sample is drawn from a study of T cells in localized non-small cell lung cancer. Trimming removed 0 bases from V and 2 bases from J, with 3 bases in between. In germline, CDR1 is SGHKS, CDR2 YYEKEE (reference sequence). CDR3 length equals 13 residues. The source of this sequence is a man aged 35 to 69 with stage I squamous cell lung carcinoma. V is TRBV5-5 and J is TRBJ2-1; D remains unclear. This specimen was peripheral blood, taken before any cancer treatment. CDR3 protein: CASSLGPYNEQFF. CDR3 nucleotides: TGTGCCAGCAGCTTGGGCCCCTACAATGAGCAGTTCTTC.